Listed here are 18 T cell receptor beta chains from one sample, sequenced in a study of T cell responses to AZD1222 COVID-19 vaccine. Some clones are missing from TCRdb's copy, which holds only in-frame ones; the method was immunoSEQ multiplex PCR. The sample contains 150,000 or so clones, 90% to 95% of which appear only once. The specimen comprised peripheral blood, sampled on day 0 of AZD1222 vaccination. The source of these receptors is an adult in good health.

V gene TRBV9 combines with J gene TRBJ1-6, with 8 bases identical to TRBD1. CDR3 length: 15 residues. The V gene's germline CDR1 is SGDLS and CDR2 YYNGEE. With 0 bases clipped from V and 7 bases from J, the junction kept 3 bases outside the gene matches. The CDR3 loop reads CASSVATGGNSPLHF. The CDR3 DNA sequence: TGTGCCAGCAGCGTAGCCACAGGGGGGAATTCACCCCTCCACTTT.

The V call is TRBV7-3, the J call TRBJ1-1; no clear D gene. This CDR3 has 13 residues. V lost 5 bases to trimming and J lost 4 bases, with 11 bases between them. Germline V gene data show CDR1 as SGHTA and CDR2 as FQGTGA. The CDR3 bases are TGTGCCAGCAGCCCCCTTCACCCCACTGAAGCTTTCTTT. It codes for CASSPLHPTEAFF. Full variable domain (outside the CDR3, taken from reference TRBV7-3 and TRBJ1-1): GAGVSQTPSNKVTEKGKYVELRCDPISGHTALYWYRQSLGQGPEFLIYFQGTGAADDSGLPNDRFFAVRPEGSVSTLKIQRTERGDSAVYLCASSPLHPTEAFFGQGTRLTVV.

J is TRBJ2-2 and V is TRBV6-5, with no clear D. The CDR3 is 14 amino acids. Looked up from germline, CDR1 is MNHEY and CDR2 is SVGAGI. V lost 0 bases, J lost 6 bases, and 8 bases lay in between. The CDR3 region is CASSYSISSGELFF. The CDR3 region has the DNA TGTGCCAGCAGTTACTCGATTAGTTCCGGGGAGCTGTTTTTT.

The CDR3 nucleotides are TGCGCCAGCAGCCAAGAGGTAGGGAGCGGAAACACCATATATTTT. Translated: CASSQEVGSGNTIYF. The V and J genes are TRBV4-3 and TRBJ1-3; D is unclear. V was shortened by 0 bases and J by 4 bases, with 10 bases between the two germline ends. This CDR3 comprises 15 residues. The germline V gene has CDR1 LGHNA and CDR2 YSLEER.

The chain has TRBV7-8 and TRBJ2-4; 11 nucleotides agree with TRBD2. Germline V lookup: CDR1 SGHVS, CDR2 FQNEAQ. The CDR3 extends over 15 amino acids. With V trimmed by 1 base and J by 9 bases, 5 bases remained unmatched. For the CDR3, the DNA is TGTGCCAGCAGCTTAGGAGGGCTAGCGGGAGGCATTCAGTACTTC. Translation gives CASSLGGLAGGIQYF.

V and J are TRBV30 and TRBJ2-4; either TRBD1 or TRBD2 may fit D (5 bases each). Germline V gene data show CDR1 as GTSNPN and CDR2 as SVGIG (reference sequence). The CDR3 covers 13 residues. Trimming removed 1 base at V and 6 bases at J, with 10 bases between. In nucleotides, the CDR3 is TGTGCCTGGAGTGGGGGGAATGGAAACATTCAGTACTTC. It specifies CAWSGGNGNIQYF.

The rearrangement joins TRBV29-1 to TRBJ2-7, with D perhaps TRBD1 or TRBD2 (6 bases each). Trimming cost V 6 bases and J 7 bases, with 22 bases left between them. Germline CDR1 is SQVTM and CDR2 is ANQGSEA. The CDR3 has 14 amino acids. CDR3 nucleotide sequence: TGCAGCGTCGGTGATAGGGGGGTGGTGAGTGAGCAGTACTTC. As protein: CSVGDRGVVSEQYF.

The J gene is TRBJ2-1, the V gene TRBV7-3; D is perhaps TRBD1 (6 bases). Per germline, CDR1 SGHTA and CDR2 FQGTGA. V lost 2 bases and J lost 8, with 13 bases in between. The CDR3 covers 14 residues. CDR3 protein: CASSLQGGWDEQFF. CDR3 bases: TGTGCCAGCAGCTTACAAGGGGGTTGGGATGAGCAGTTCTTC.

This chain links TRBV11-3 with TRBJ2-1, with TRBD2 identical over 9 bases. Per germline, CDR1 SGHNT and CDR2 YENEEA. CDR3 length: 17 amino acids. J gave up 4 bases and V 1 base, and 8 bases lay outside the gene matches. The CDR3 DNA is TGTGCCAGCAGCTTAGTAGTTAGCGGGAGTCATTACAATGAGCAGTTCTTC. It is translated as CASSLVVSGSHYNEQFF.

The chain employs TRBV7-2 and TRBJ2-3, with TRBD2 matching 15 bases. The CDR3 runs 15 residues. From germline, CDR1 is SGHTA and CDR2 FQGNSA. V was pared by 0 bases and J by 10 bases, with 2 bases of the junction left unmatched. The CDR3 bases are TGTGCCAGCAGCTTAGCGAGGACTAGCGGGGGGGCGCAGTATTTT. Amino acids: CASSLARTSGGAQYF. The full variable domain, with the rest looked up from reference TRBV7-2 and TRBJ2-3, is GAGVSQSPSNKVTEKGKDVELRCDPISGHTALYWYRQSLGQGLEFLIYFQGNSAPDKSGLPSDRFSAERTGGSVSTLTIQRTQQEDSAVYLCASSLARTSGGAQYFGPGTRLTVL.

The CDR3 DNA follows: TGTGCCAGCAGTGAATGGGGCAGGAATGAAAAACTGTTTTTT. It translates to CASSEWGRNEKLFF. The V gene is TRBV6-1, the J gene TRBJ1-4; tentative D call: TRBD1 (5 bases). The germline V and J ends were trimmed by 2 bases and 5 bases, with 9 bases remaining between them. From germline, CDR1 is MNHNS and CDR2 SASEGT. The CDR3 covers 14 residues.

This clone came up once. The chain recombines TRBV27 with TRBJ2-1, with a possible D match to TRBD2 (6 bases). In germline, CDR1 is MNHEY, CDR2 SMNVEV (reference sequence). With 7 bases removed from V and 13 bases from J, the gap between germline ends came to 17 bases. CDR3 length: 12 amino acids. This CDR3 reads CASTSGTPPQFF. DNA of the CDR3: TGTGCCAGCACTTCCGGGACTCCCCCCCAGTTCTTC.

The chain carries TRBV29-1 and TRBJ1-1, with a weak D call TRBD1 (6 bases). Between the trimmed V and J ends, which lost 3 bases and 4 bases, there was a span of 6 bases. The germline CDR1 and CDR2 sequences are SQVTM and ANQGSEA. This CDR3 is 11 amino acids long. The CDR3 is CSVDRGTEAFF. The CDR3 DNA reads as TGCAGCGTTGACAGGGGCACTGAAGCTTTCTTT.

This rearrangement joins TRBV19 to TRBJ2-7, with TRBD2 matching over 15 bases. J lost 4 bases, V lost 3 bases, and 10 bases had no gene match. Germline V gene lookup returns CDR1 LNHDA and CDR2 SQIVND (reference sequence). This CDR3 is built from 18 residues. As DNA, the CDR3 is TGTGCCAGTAGTATCGGACTAGCGGGAGGGCAGGGTAGATACGAGCAGTACTTC. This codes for CASSIGLAGGQGRYEQYF.

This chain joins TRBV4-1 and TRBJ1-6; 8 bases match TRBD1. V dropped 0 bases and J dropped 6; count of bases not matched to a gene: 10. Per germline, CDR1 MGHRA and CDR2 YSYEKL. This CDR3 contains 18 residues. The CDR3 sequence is CASSQDPGQALGNSPLHF. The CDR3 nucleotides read TGCGCCAGCAGCCAAGATCCGGGACAGGCCCTGGGTAATTCACCCCTCCACTTT.

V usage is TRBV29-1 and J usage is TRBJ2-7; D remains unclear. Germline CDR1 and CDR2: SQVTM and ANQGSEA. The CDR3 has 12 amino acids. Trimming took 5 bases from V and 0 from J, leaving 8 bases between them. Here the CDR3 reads CSVYTSSYEQYF. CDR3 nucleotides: TGCAGCGTTTATACGAGCTCCTACGAGCAGTACTTC.

The CDR3 DNA reads as TGTGCCAGTACTCCGTATCTAACAGACACTGAAGCTTTCTTT. It encodes CASTPYLTDTEAFF. The genes are TRBV19 and TRBJ1-1; D call uncertain. The CDR3 is 14 residues long. V shed 7 bases and J shed 3 bases, with 15 bases lying between them. Germline CDR1 and CDR2: LNHDA and SQIVND (reference sequence).

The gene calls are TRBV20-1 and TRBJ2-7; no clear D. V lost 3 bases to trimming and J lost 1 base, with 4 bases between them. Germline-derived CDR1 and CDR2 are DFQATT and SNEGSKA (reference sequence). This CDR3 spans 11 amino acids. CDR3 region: CSASGSYEQYF. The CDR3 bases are TGCAGTGCTAGTGGATCCTACGAGCAGTACTTC.